The present T cell receptor beta chain was sequenced within a study of OX40 agonist ivuxolimab in advanced cancers. Study-level background: The costimulatory receptor OX40 (CD134) was targeted by ivuxolimab, a fully human IgG2 agonistic monoclonal antibody. Intravenous ivuxolimab was administered to patients every 2 weeks at six dose levels: 0.01, 0.1, 0.3, 1.5, 3 and 10 mg/kg. Among the roughly 50 dose-escalation patients, 19 had hepatocellular carcinoma, 15 or so melanoma, 9 renal cell carcinoma and 9 head and neck cancer. In the dose-escalation cohort, 82.7% of patients were male, and the mean age was around 65 years with a range of about 20 to 90. Patients were allowed to have had prior anti-PD-1, anti-PD-L1 or anti-CTLA-4 therapy, and more than 35% of the dose-escalation patients had been treated with checkpoint inhibitors. Partial responses occurred in three dose-escalation patients: two with cutaneous melanoma and one with hepatocellular carcinoma. The purpose of peripheral TCRbeta sequencing was to test whether ivuxolimab changed TCR sequence diversity and led to clonal T-cell expansion. The paper reports the monotherapy dose-escalation portion (N = 52 patients) of the phase I ivuxolimab trial. The paper's findings and limits, for the study overall: In the 0.1-3.0 mg/kg groups, partial responders were among the patients with the lowest normalized peripheral clonal expansion, particularly in CD8+ T cells. Low levels of normalized T-cell clonal expansion were also seen in some patients who did not respond. After ivuxolimab, CD8+ T cells had more expanded clones than CD4+ T cells on average. Which antigens the clonally expanded peripheral T cells were specific for was not determined. At doses from 0.1 to 3.0 mg/kg, clonal expansion was seen in both CD4+ and CD8+ blood T cells between baseline and week 6.

Only one count was recorded for this clone. Its antigen is still unknown. One base away there is no much larger clone; base qualities are not given. Genomic DNA was extracted from sorted cells for sequencing of the TCRbeta CDR3 region. TCRbeta CDR3 regions were sequenced using the immunoSEQ Assay. Here the immuneACCESS table is served through TCRdb, limited to in-frame sequences with V and J called. Missing clones are a known gap in these copies; in checked studies unresolved V genes cover under half, and the rest lacks a known reason. Recorded for this sample are roughly 60,000 clones; roughly 81% of them occurred a single time. Approximately 2.9% of the sample is in the top ten clones. V lost 8 bases and J lost 3 bases; the stretch between them is 8 bases long. The germline V gene supplies CDR1 SGHTA and CDR2 FQGTGA. The CDR3 starts with the cysteine, ends with the phenylalanine, and has 12 residues. This entry keeps only the CDR3 DNA: 36 bases, framed from base 1.

Patients with a history of autoimmune disease or receiving systemic immunosuppression were excluded from the trial. Peripheral blood for TCR sequencing was collected from all dose cohorts at baseline, on cycle 4 day 1, and on cycle 7 day 1. Samples were obtained from an open-label, multicenter, first-in-human phase I dose-escalation trial of ivuxolimab. Adults with locally advanced or metastatic head and neck squamous cell, hepatocellular, melanoma or renal cell carcinoma were enrolled in the trial. Before TCR sequencing, CD4+ T cells and CD8+ T cells were sorted from peripheral blood as separate populations.

The receptor chain draws on TRBV7-3 and TRBJ2-1, with a tentative D gene TRBD2 over 6 matching bases. Sequenced material: CD4+ or CD8+ T cells sorted from blood, taken in a trial of the OX40 agonist ivuxolimab. The sequence came from an adult with an advanced solid tumor such as melanoma, head and neck, liver or kidney cancer. Here is the DNA: TGTGCCAGCGGGCGGGGCTACAATGAGCAGTTCTTC. Translated, it gives CASGRGYNEQFF.